This T cell receptor beta chain was identified in a study of patients and donors after allogeneic stem cell transplantation. MiXCR was run by TCRdb on the RT-PCR reads, yielding one entry per CDR3 protein. The sample has about 87,000 distinct CDR3 sequences, approximately 5.2% seen once. This CDR3 spans 16 amino acids. V shed 7 bases, J shed 2 bases, and the junction held 11 bases outside the gene matches. CDR1 LGHDT and CDR2 YNNKEL come from the germline V gene (reference sequence). This sequence joins TRBV3-1 and TRBJ2-1; TRBD2 aligns across 7 bases. The sample taken for sequencing was blood, either unsorted or a sorted T cell fraction (not recorded which). The sequence was collected from a human donor who was either an allogeneic HSCT recipient or a stem cell or donor lymphocyte infusion donor (not recorded which). It is not recorded whose cells these are; they may come from a transplant donor. CDR3 sequence: CASTFGGMGAYNEQFF. The CDR3 nucleotides read TGTGCCAGCACCTTCGGGGGGATGGGTGCCTACAATGAGCAGTTCTTC.